Following are 26 T cell receptor beta chains from one sample sequenced in a study of T cell responses to AZD1222 COVID-19 vaccine. Clones were sequenced by immunoSEQ multiplex PCR, and TCRdb holds only the in-frame ones, with some missing. Among 110,000 or so clones listed, around 89% were seen once. The sample here was peripheral blood, taken 28 days after the second AZD1222 dose. Source of these receptors: an adult who received the AZD1222 COVID-19 vaccine.

V is TRBV6-5 and J is TRBJ2-1, with D uncertain. The V end was cut by 2 bases, the J end by 4 bases, with 12 bases between. The CDR3 extends over 15 amino acids. The germline V gene encodes CDR1 MNHEY and CDR2 SVGAGI. CDR3 DNA: TGTGCCAGCAGTTACGCAGGTACAAGATACAATGAGCAGTTCTTC. This translates into CASSYAGTRYNEQFF.

This CDR3 is CASSTAGTGTEAFF. The CDR3 DNA reads TGTGCCAGTAGTACTGCCGGGACAGGGACGGAAGCTTTCTTT. This chain uses TRBV19 with TRBJ1-1; 9 nucleotides align to TRBD1. The length of the CDR3 is 14 residues. The V and J ends lost 4 bases and 8 bases, in that order; junction bases with no gene match: 8. Per germline, CDR1 LNHDA and CDR2 SQIVND (reference sequence).

Written as DNA, the CDR3 is TGTGCCAGCAGCTTAGAGGGGGGGACTGAAGCTTTCTTT. The encoded protein is CASSLEGGTEAFF. The gene calls are TRBV11-2 and TRBJ1-1, with D maybe TRBD1 (5 bases). CDR1 and CDR2 from the germline V gene are SGHAT and FQNNGV. The CDR3 spans 13 residues. Trimming removed 0 bases at V and 5 bases at J, with 7 bases between.

J is TRBJ1-2 and V is TRBV9; no firm D call. V was shortened by 3 bases and J by 6 bases, with 15 bases between the two germline ends. CDR3 size: 14 residues. Germline V gives CDR1 SGDLS, CDR2 YYNGEE. The CDR3 DNA sequence: TGTGCCAGCAGCGGGGTCCCCCCCAGACATGGCTACACCTTC. Translating it yields CASSGVPPRHGYTF.

The chain joins TRBV9 to TRBJ1-1, with TRBD1 identical over 8 bases. Trimming cost V 4 bases and J 8 bases; bases outside gene matches: 16. Germline V gene lookup returns CDR1 SGDLS and CDR2 YYNGEE. This CDR3 has 16 residues. The CDR3 loop is CASSHNPKAGGSEAFF. DNA for the CDR3: TGTGCCAGCAGCCACAACCCCAAGGCAGGGGGCTCCGAAGCTTTCTTT. The variable domain in full, completed from reference TRBV9 and TRBJ1-1, reads DSGVTQTPKHLITATGQRVTLRCSPRSGDLSVYWYQQSLDQGLQFLIQYYNGEERAKGNILERFSAQQFPDLHSELNLSSLELGDSALYFCASSHNPKAGGSEAFFGQGTRLTVV.

J is TRBJ1-3 and V is TRBV12-3 or TRBV12-4, with D uncertain. The CDR3 extends over 12 amino acids. V shed 3 bases and J shed 5 bases, with 5 bases lying between them. Here the CDR3 DNA reads TGTGCCAGCAGTTTTTTGAGAAACACCATATATTTT. Its protein product is CASSFLRNTIYF.

The chain carries TRBV27 and TRBJ1-5; the D is unclear. Germline V gene lookup returns CDR1 MNHEY and CDR2 SMNVEV (reference sequence). The V end was cut by 4 bases, the J end by 0 bases, with 1 base between. The CDR3 is made up of 12 amino acids. DNA of the CDR3: TGTGCCAGCAGTTATAGCAATCAGCCCCAGCATTTT. Translating it yields CASSYSNQPQHF.

The J gene is TRBJ2-3, the V gene TRBV27; either TRBD1 or TRBD2 may fit D (5 bases each). The ends were cut back, 0 bases at V and 8 bases at J, with 12 bases in the middle. This CDR3 region has 14 residues. Germline CDR1 and CDR2: MNHEY and SMNVEV (reference sequence). DNA for the CDR3: TGTGCCAGCAGTTTATCGGGGGACCCCGGTACGCAGTATTTT. This codes for CASSLSGDPGTQYF.

The genes are TRBV5-6 and TRBJ1-1; 8 positions match TRBD1. The CDR3 is 14 amino acids. The germline V gene encodes CDR1 SGHDT and CDR2 YYEEEE. V gave up 4 bases and J gave up 6 bases; unmatched junction bases: 8. The CDR3 protein is CASSPDRVSSEAFF. In DNA form, the CDR3 reads TGTGCCAGCAGCCCGGACAGGGTTTCGTCTGAAGCTTTCTTT.

The chain uses TRBV6-5 and TRBJ2-3, with D possibly matching TRBD2 (6 bases). CDR1 and CDR2 from the germline V gene are MNHEY and SVGAGI. CDR3 size: 16 residues. Trimming shortened V by 4 bases and J by 0 bases, and 14 bases separated the two germline ends. Here the CDR3 reads CASSWGSGTSTDTQYF. The CDR3, as DNA: TGTGCCAGCAGTTGGGGTAGCGGAACTAGCACAGATACGCAGTATTTT.

This sequence joins TRBV5-1 and TRBJ1-1; 10 bases fit TRBD1. V lost 0 bases, J lost 4 bases, and 6 bases stayed unmatched. The CDR3 runs 16 residues. CDR1 is SGHRS and CDR2 is YFSETQ in the germline V gene. The CDR3, as DNA: TGCGCCAGCAGCTTGGTTAGGGGGGACAGGGGCACTGAAGCTTTCTTT. Translated: CASSLVRGDRGTEAFF.

The chain uses TRBV5-1 and TRBJ1-3; maybe TRBD1 (6 bases). Trimming took 0 bases from V and 4 from J, leaving 14 bases between them. CDR1 and CDR2 (germline): SGHRS, YFSETQ. The CDR3 length is 16 residues. The CDR3 region has the DNA TGCGCCAGCAGCTTGGCATCGGGGGCGGAGGGAAACACCATATATTTT. The encoded protein is CASSLASGAEGNTIYF. Based on the CDR3 plus reference TRBV5-1 and TRBJ1-3, the full variable domain is KAGVTQTPRYLIKTRGQQVTLSCSPISGHRSVSWYQQTPGQGLQFLFEYFSETQRNKGNFPGRFSGRQFSNSRSEMNVSTLELGDSALYLCASSLASGAEGNTIYFGEGSWLTVV.

The chain links TRBV28 to TRBJ1-5; the match to TRBD1 covers 9 bases. This CDR3 has 15 amino acids. V trimming: 6 bases; J trimming: 2 bases; junction bases outside the gene matches: 5. CDR1 is MDHEN and CDR2 is SYDVKM in the germline V gene. The chain's CDR3 is CASSPTGGGNQPQHF. The CDR3, as DNA: TGTGCCAGCAGCCCGACAGGGGGGGGCAATCAGCCCCAGCATTTT.

The chain joins TRBV14 to TRBJ2-5; 7 positions match TRBD2. Germline CDR1 reads SGHDN; CDR2 reads FVKESK. The CDR3 spans 16 residues. After removal of 0 bases from V and 5 bases from J, the junction contained 9 bases not matched to a gene. The CDR3 reads CASSQERGTIGETQYF. CDR3 DNA sequence: TGTGCCAGCAGCCAAGAACGGGGGACTATTGGTGAGACCCAGTACTTC.

This clone has only one observation. The rearrangement links TRBV5-1 to TRBJ2-7, with D tentatively TRBD1 (7 bases). The CDR3 length is 11 residues. V was trimmed by 7 bases and J by 3 bases, leaving 8 bases between them. Germline CDR1 reads SGHRS; CDR2 reads YFSETQ. This CDR3 reads CASQGGYEQYF. CDR3 bases: TGCGCCAGCCAGGGGGGCTACGAGCAGTACTTC.

The V gene is TRBV10-2, the J gene TRBJ1-6; the D is unclear. The CDR3 runs to 13 residues. Trimming shortened V by 2 bases and J by 7 bases, and 6 bases separated the two germline ends. The germline CDR1 and CDR2 sequences are WSHSY and SAAADI. The CDR3 loop reads CASSENRNSPLHF. CDR3 bases: TGCGCCAGCAGTGAGAACAGAAATTCACCCCTCCACTTT.

The chain joins TRBV30 to TRBJ1-1; a weak D match, TRBD1 (6 bases). Trimming left V 3 bases short and J 3 bases short, with 14 bases between. CDR1 is GTSNPN and CDR2 is SVGIG in the germline V gene (reference sequence). This CDR3 region has 14 residues. The CDR3 nucleotides read TGTGCCTGGAGCGCGACAGGCTGGTACACTGAAGCTTTCTTT. Amino acid sequence: CAWSATGWYTEAFF.

V gene TRBV6-2 or TRBV6-3 combines with J gene TRBJ1-6, with a weak D call TRBD1 (5 bases). CDR3 size: 14 residues. The germline V and J ends were trimmed by 2 bases and 8 bases, with 10 bases remaining between them. Germline values: CDR1 MNHEY, CDR2 SVGEGT. The CDR3 here is CASSYVRVDSPLHF. CDR3 in DNA: TGTGCCAGCAGTTACGTCAGGGTGGATTCACCCCTCCACTTT.

V usage is TRBV5-4 and J usage is TRBJ2-1, with 11 bases lining up with TRBD2. The germline V gene has CDR1 SGHNT and CDR2 YYREEE (reference sequence). Trimming took 5 bases from V and 8 from J; bases not matched to a gene: 6. This CDR3 spans 14 amino acids. This CDR3 is CASRVAGGPHEQFF. The CDR3 bases are TGTGCCAGCAGGGTAGCGGGAGGGCCCCATGAGCAGTTCTTC. Drawing the rest from reference TRBV5-4 and TRBJ2-1, the complete variable domain is ETGVTQSPTHLIKTRGQQVTLRCSSQSGHNTVSWYQQALGQGPQFIFQYYREEENGRGNFPPRFSGLQFPNYSSELNVNALELDDSALYLCASRVAGGPHEQFFGPGTRLTVL.

This clone has a single count. The chain couples TRBV11-3 to TRBJ2-1; D unclear. V lost 5 bases to trimming and J lost 7 bases, with 12 bases between them. This CDR3 region has 13 residues. Germline values: CDR1 SGHNT, CDR2 YENEEA. Here the CDR3 reads CASSPNWGNEQFF. The CDR3 DNA reads as TGTGCCAGCAGCCCCAATTGGGGTAATGAGCAGTTCTTC. The variable domain in full, with the rest retrieved from reference TRBV11-3 and TRBJ2-1, is EAGVVQSPRYKIIEKKQPVAFWCNPISGHNTLYWYLQNLGQGPELLIRYENEEAVDDSQLPKDRFSAERLKGVDSTLKIQPAELGDSAVYLCASSPNWGNEQFFGPGTRLTVL.

This clone appeared once. The chain has TRBV29-1 and TRBJ1-2; D unresolved. The CDR3 runs to 11 residues. V was pared by 6 bases and J by 6 bases, with 11 bases between. Looked up from germline, CDR1 is SQVTM and CDR2 is ANQGSEA. The CDR3 nucleotides read TGCAGCGTCCCCTTCAACCATGGCTACACCTTC. Its translation is CSVPFNHGYTF.

This chain connects TRBV11-2 to TRBJ1-5; no clear D. CDR1 is SGHAT, CDR2 FQNNGV, per germline. Trimming removed 0 bases from V and 7 bases from J, with 13 bases in between. The CDR3 has 15 residues. The CDR3 sequence: CASSLDWAARQPQHF. DNA of the CDR3: TGTGCCAGCAGCTTAGATTGGGCGGCCAGACAGCCCCAGCATTTT.

The chain uses TRBV5-1 and TRBJ2-3; 13 bases align to TRBD2. After removal of 4 bases from V and 2 bases from J, the junction contained 7 bases not matched to a gene. There are 17 residues in the CDR3. CDR1 and CDR2 (germline): SGHRS, YFSETQ. This CDR3 is CASSAWTSGSDTDTQYF. The CDR3 DNA follows: TGCGCCAGCAGCGCTTGGACTAGCGGGAGTGACACAGATACGCAGTATTTT.

The rearrangement joins TRBV7-2 to TRBJ1-2; the D gene is possibly TRBD1 (6 bases). This CDR3 region has 13 residues. Germline CDR1 is SGHTA and CDR2 is FQGNSA. Trimming took 2 bases from V and 6 from J, leaving 10 bases between them. The CDR3 region has the DNA TGTGCCAGCAGCTTATTACAGGGTGATGGCTACACCTTC. Translated: CASSLLQGDGYTF.

The CDR3 region has the DNA TGTGCCAGCAGCTTATCCCGGGACAGGGACCTGAACACTGAAGCTTTCTTT. The encoded protein is CASSLSRDRDLNTEAFF. J is TRBJ1-1 and V is TRBV7-8; 9 nucleotides align to TRBD1. From germline, CDR1 is SGHVS and CDR2 FQNEAQ. V lost 2 bases, J lost 0 bases, and 7 bases stayed unmatched. CDR3 length equals 17 residues.

V usage is TRBV13 and J usage is TRBJ2-7; TRBD2 agrees at 7 bases. The V and J ends lost 6 bases and 6 bases, in that order; junction bases with no gene match: 17. Germline CDR1 PRHDT, CDR2 FYEKMQ (reference sequence). The CDR3 totals 16 residues. The CDR3 protein is CASSYHGTKGFSEQYF. In DNA form, the CDR3 reads TGTGCCAGCAGTTATCACGGGACTAAAGGCTTTTCCGAGCAGTACTTC.